This T cell receptor (beta chain) was identified in a study of T-cell memory formation after mild COVID-19 (dated by TCRdb to the early 2020s). Describing the broader study: Most TCR sequence clusters were specific to one of the two donors. Longitudinal TCRalpha and TCRbeta repertoire sequencing tracked T-cell clones expanding and contracting after mild COVID-19 in a couple of donors. The cohort comprised two young, previously healthy adult volunteers, one female and one male.

This clonotype was picked up a small number of times. What this receptor recognizes is not known. No much larger clone is present one base from it, and per-base qualities are unavailable. V trim: 0 bases; J trim: 9 bases; unmatched bases: 6. The CDR3 spans 15 residues, from the cysteine through the phenylalanine. This entry keeps only the CDR3 DNA: 45 bases, framed from base 1. CDR1 SGDLS and CDR2 YYNGEE are derived from the germline V gene. TCRdb shows the sequencer as Illumina NovaSeq 6000. TCRalpha and TCRbeta cDNA libraries were constructed by 5'RACE with constant-segment primers, with sample barcodes and unique molecular identifiers being introduced. Trizol reagent was used to extract RNA from every sample. The libraries were amplified in two PCR steps, and the second step added a second sample barcode and Illumina TruSeq adapters. Sequencing of libraries was performed on an Illumina NovaSeq with 2 x 150 bp paired-end reads. Regarding the original processing steps: The reads were demultiplexed and collapsed into UMI-guided consensus sequences using migec v1.2.7. With mixcr v2.1.11, UMI consensuses were aligned to TRA and TRB V and J templates and assembled into clonotypes. Clonotypes were classified as expanded or contracted when called significant by both edgeR and NoisET, with noise models trained on biological replicates. For edgeR calls, the cutoffs were a false discovery rate-adjusted p below 0.01 and a log2 fold-change threshold of 1. As an exploratory analysis of dynamics, max-normalized trajectories of the 1000 most abundant clonotypes were examined with PCA combined with hierarchical clustering. Each responding clone was given a CD4 or CD8 phenotype based on the CD4+ and CD8+ repertoires, which had been sequenced separately. TCRdb reworked the public reads: Q25 trimming with fastp, MiXCR clone assembly, productive beta chains retained. Each entry is one CDR3 protein sequence, shown with its most common DNA and genes. The V and J calls come from TCRdb's annotation, not from the publication. The sample data list some 270,000 distinct CDR3 sequences, and over 15% of these were observed just once. In total, the top ten clones hold 2.1% of the sample.

What the authors observed across the whole study: The second-wave clones that peaked on day 37 were not confirmed to be SARS-CoV-2 specific. Contracting CD4+ clones appeared mostly in the CM and EM memory subsets, whereas CD8+ clones were enriched in EMRA. Some responding clones were found in pre-infection memory, which suggests that pre-existing cross-reactive memory T cells took part in the SARS-CoV-2 response. Only two mild cases were covered by the study, and larger cohorts that include severe cases with pre-infection samples were considered necessary. Balanced CD4/CD8 phenotypes were observed for clones contracting from day 15 to 85, whereas a bias towards CD4+ was observed for a second wave of clones expanding from day 15 to 37.

Ficoll-Paque density gradient centrifugation was used to isolate PBMCs. The sequence was obtained from an adult woman who had mild COVID-19 (a few samples of this study predate the infection). The sample titles of this study are shuffled in the database, so cell type and time point are left out; the donor was told from shared clones. The chain uses TRBV9 and TRBJ2-1, and TRBD2 aligns with 10 junction nucleotides. Sequencing was done on a sample of PBMCs or a T cell subset sorted from them (not recorded which). DNA sequence: TGTGCCAGCAGCGTAGATCTAGCGGGAGCGCGTGAGCAGTTCTTC. Its protein reads: CASSVDLAGAREQFF. Here the CDR3 is joined to the reference TRBV9 and TRBJ2-1 genes, and the full variable domain is: DSGVTQTPKHLITATGQRVTLRCSPRSGDLSVYWYQQSLDQGLQFLIQYYNGEERAKGNILERFSAQQFPDLHSELNLSSLELGDSALYFCASSVDLAGAREQFFGPGTRLTVL.